These 7 T cell receptor beta chains came from one sample sequenced in a study of T cells after yellow fever vaccination (dated by TCRdb to about 2019). Libraries were built with 5' RACE. Instrument used: Illumina HiSeq 2500. Clones were called with MiXCR by TCRdb after fastp trimmed the public reads at Q25, and only in-frame beta chains were retained. Records with the same CDR3 protein are collapsed into one entry carrying the most frequent genes and DNA. In this sample the table shows 550,000 or so distinct CDR3 sequences, less than 20% of which occur a single time. The top ten clones comprise 13% to 15% of the sample. Per the publication, the treatment or condition label means: live attenuated yellow fever vaccine strain. The starting material was PBMCs, obtained 15 days after the yellow fever booster vaccination. The receptors derive from a man aged 30 to 39 who received the YFV17D yellow fever vaccine.

This chain connects TRBV12-3 or TRBV12-4 to TRBJ2-7, with D perhaps matching TRBD1 (5 bases). This CDR3 is built from 15 residues. The ends were cut back, 4 bases at V and 0 bases at J, with 13 bases in the middle. The DNA of the CDR3 is TGTGCCAGCAGTTCCCCCCGTCAGGGCTCCTACGAGCAGTACTTC. Residues: CASSSPRQGSYEQYF.

The rearrangement links TRBV6-5 to TRBJ2-2; 11 positions match TRBD2. Germline values: CDR1 MNHEY, CDR2 SVGAGI. J lost 3 bases, V lost 4 bases, and 4 bases had no gene match. This CDR3 has 16 residues. CDR3 loop: CASSWIAGGHTGELFF. The CDR3 DNA sequence: TGTGCCAGCAGTTGGATAGCGGGAGGGCACACCGGGGAGCTGTTTTTT.

This clonotype was detected ten times or more. This sequence joins TRBV4-3 and TRBJ2-7, with D possibly TRBD2 on 5 matching bases. Trimming took 0 bases from V and 0 from J, leaving 12 bases between them. Germline V gene sequence: CDR1 LGHNA, CDR2 YSLEER. The CDR3 sequence is 16 residues long. CDR3 DNA: TGCGCCAGCAGCCAAGATAGAGGCGGGCACTCCTACGAGCAGTACTTC. Translation: CASSQDRGGHSYEQYF.

This chain links TRBV6-5 with TRBJ1-6; TRBD1 matches at 7 bases. Germline CDR1 MNHEY, CDR2 SVGAGI. This CDR3 region has 17 residues. Unmatched junction bases numbered 5, after V lost 0 bases and J lost 3 bases. Here the CDR3 DNA reads TGTGCCAGCAGTTACTCGGGACAGACCAACTATAATTCACCCCTCCACTTT. This gives the protein CASSYSGQTNYNSPLHF.

The chain has TRBV6-1 and TRBJ1-5; TRBD1 matches 9 bases. V was pared by 10 bases and J by 15 bases, with 19 bases of the junction left unmatched. The CDR3 is 14 residues long. Germline V gene data show CDR1 as MNHNS and CDR2 as SASEGT. CDR3 bases: TGTGCCACCTCTCAGGGGACAGGGTTCCTCCATGGGCATTTT. It translates to CATSQGTGFLHGHF.

The table lists this clonotype with a few counts. CDR3 bases: TGCAGTGCTAGAGGGAGCGGGAGTTCTACCTACAATGAGCAGTTCTTC. Its protein is CSARGSGSSTYNEQFF. This chain uses TRBV20-1 with TRBJ2-1; 8 nucleotides line up with TRBD2. The CDR3 is made up of 16 amino acids. The V and J ends lost 1 base and 2 bases, in that order; junction bases with no gene match: 7. Germline-derived CDR1 and CDR2 are DFQATT and SNEGSKA (reference sequence).

This clonotype was seen only a few times. V and J are TRBV7-2 and TRBJ2-4, with 10 bases lining up with TRBD1. V shed 3 bases and J 8 bases; nucleotides not matched to a gene: 10. The CDR3 is 16 residues long. Germline CDR1 SGHTA, CDR2 FQGNSA. This CDR3 is CASSFARDRGRDIQYF. The CDR3 DNA sequence: TGTGCCAGCAGCTTCGCCCGGGACAGGGGCAGAGACATTCAGTACTTC.